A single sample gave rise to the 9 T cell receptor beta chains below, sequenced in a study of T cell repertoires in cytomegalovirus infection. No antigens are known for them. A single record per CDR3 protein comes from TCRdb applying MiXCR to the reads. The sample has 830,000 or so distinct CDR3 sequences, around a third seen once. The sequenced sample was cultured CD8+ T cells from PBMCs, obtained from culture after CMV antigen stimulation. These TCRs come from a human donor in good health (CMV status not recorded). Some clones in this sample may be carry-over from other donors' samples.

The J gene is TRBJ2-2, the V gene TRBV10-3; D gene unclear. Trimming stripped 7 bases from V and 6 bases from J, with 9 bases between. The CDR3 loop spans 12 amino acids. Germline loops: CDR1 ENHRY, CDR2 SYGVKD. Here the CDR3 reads CAIKTDSGELFF. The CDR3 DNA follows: TGTGCCATCAAAACAGACTCCGGGGAGCTGTTTTTT.

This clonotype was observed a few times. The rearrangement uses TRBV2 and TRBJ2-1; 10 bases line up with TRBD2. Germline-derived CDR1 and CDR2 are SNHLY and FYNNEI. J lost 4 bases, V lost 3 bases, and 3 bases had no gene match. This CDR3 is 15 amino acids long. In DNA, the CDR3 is TGTGCCAGCAGTGAGGTAGCGGGGGGATACAATGAGCAGTTCTTC. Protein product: CASSEVAGGYNEQFF.

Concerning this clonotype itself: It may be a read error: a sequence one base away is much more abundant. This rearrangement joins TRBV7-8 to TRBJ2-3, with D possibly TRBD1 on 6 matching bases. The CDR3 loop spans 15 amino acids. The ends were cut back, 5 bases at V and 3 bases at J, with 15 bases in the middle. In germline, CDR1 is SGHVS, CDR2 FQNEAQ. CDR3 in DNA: TGTGCCAGCAGCGACCGGGACATAGAGACAGATACGCAGTATTTT. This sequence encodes CASSDRDIETDTQYF.

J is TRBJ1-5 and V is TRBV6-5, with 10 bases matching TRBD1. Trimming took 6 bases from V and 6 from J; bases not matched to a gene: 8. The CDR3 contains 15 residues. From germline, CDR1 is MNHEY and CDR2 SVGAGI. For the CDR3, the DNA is TGTGCCAGCAGAGGCGGACAGGGGGAGAGTCAGCCCCAGCATTTT. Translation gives CASRGGQGESQPQHF.

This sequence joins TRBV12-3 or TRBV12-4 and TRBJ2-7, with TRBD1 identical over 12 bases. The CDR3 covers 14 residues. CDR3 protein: CASSFGTGGYEQHV. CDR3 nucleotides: TGTGCCAGCAGTTTCGGGACAGGGGGCTACGAGCAGCACGTC.

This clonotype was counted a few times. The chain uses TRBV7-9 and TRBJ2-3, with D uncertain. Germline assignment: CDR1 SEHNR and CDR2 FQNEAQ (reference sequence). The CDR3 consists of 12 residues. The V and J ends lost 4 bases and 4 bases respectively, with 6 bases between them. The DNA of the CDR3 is TGTGCCAGCAGCTCCAAATCAGATACGCAGTATTTT. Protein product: CASSSKSDTQYF.

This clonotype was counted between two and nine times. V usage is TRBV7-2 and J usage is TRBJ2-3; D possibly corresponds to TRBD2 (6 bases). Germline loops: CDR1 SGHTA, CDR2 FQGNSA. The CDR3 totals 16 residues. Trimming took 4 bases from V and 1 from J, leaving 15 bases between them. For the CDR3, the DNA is TGTGCCAGCAGCTACCCCCGGGACTTCCGCACAGATACGCAGTATTTT. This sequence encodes CASSYPRDFRTDTQYF.

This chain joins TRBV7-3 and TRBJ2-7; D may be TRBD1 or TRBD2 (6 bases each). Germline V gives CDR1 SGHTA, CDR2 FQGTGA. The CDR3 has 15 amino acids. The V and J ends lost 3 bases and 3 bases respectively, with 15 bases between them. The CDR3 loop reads CASSFPGGWVYEQYV. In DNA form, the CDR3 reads TGTGCCAGCAGCTTCCCCGGGGGCTGGGTCTACGAGCAGTACGTC.

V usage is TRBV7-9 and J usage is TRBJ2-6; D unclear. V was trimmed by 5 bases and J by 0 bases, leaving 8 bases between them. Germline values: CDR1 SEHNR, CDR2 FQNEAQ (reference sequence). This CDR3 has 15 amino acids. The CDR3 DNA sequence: TGTGCCAGCAGCCTGGAGACCTCTGGGGCCAACGTCCTGACTTTC. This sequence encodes CASSLETSGANVLTF. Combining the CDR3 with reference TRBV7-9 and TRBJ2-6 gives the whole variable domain DTGVSQNPRHKITKRGQNVTFRCDPISEHNRLYWYRQTLGQGPEFLTYFQNEAQLEKSRLLSDRFSAERPKGSFSTLEIQRTEQGDSAMYLCASSLETSGANVLTFGAGSRLTVL.